This paragraph reports one TCR beta chain. Assay: immunoSEQ multiplex PCR; the TCRdb copy retains only in-frame clones and omits some. This sample yields about 200,000 clones, of which over 75% are seen a single time; around 8% belongs to the top ten. This entry is derived from a study of blood T cell repertoires in COVID-19. This CDR3 has 14 amino acids. Trimming stripped 0 bases from V and 1 base from J, with 5 bases between. CDR1 WNHNN and CDR2 SYGVQD come from the germline V gene (reference sequence). The sample was peripheral blood. This TCR was sampled from a woman over 75 with acute or convalescent COVID-19. The V gene is TRBV10-1, the J gene TRBJ2-3; D not certain. CDR3 protein: CASSESGGTDTQYF. CDR3 DNA sequence: TGCGCCAGCAGTGAGTCGGGCGGCACAGATACGCAGTATTTT.